The 21 T cell receptor beta chains below all came from one sample that was sequenced in a study of T-cell memory formation after mild COVID-19 (dated by TCRdb to about 2021). Libraries were prepared through 5' RACE. Sequenced on an Illumina NovaSeq 6000. TCRdb reprocessing: public reads trimmed at Q25 with fastp, clones called with MiXCR, in-frame beta chains kept. When rows share a CDR3 protein, they turn into one entry using the most common DNA and genes. In all, the sample holds around 140,000 distinct CDR3 sequences, and under 7% of those were seen once. The top ten clonotypes cover around 1.9% of the sample. Sequencing was done on a sample of PBMCs or a T cell subset sorted from them (not recorded which). These TCRs come from an adult woman who had mild COVID-19 (a few samples of this study predate the infection). The sample titles of this study are shuffled in the database, so cell type and time point are left out; the donor was told from shared clones.

This clonotype was observed a handful of times. This chain's CDR3 is CASRTGTGGFYEQYF. CDR3 nucleotide sequence: TGTGCCAGCAGGACCGGGACAGGGGGTTTCTACGAGCAGTACTTC. The chain links TRBV3-1 to TRBJ2-7; 11 bases align to TRBD1. V was clipped by 6 bases and J by 3 bases; unmatched bases: 7. Germline lookup yields CDR1 LGHDT and CDR2 YNNKEL (reference sequence). The CDR3 spans 15 residues.

Only a few counts were recorded for this clonotype. The chain combines TRBV29-1 with TRBJ1-2; D unresolved. V lost 0 bases to trimming and J lost 8 bases, with 16 bases between them. Germline CDR1 and CDR2: SQVTM and ANQGSEA. The CDR3 spans 14 residues. The CDR3 region is CSVEDRGFYMGYTF. The DNA for the CDR3 is TGCAGCGTTGAAGATCGGGGTTTTTATATGGGCTACACCTTC.

This clonotype has only a few counts. This chain joins TRBV5-4 and TRBJ2-5; maybe TRBD2 (5 bases). The V and J ends lost 0 bases and 1 base respectively, with 7 bases between them. The CDR3 runs 14 residues. Looked up from germline, CDR1 is SGHNT and CDR2 is YYREEE (reference sequence). The CDR3 nucleotides are TGTGCCAGCAGCTTGGGACTATCCCAAGAGACCCAGTACTTC. Amino acids: CASSLGLSQETQYF.

The CDR3 is CSVAENLGTEAFF. Written as DNA, the CDR3 is TGCAGCGTCGCCGAAAACCTGGGGACTGAAGCTTTCTTT. The V gene is TRBV29-1, the J gene TRBJ1-1; D unclear. Per the germline V gene, CDR1 is SQVTM and CDR2 is ANQGSEA. This CDR3 contains 13 residues. V dropped 6 bases and J dropped 5 bases, with 16 bases sitting between them.

This clonotype was found many times. This chain joins TRBV12-3 or TRBV12-4 and TRBJ2-1; TRBD2 agrees at 10 bases. The CDR3 length is 15 residues. V shed 3 bases, J shed 9 bases, and the junction held 8 bases outside the gene matches. The CDR3 is CASSFPSGSFLEQFF. Here the CDR3 DNA reads TGTGCCAGCAGTTTTCCTAGCGGGAGCTTTCTTGAGCAGTTCTTC.

This clonotype was recorded at least ten times. The V gene is TRBV25-1, the J gene TRBJ2-7, with D perhaps TRBD1 (6 bases). Per the germline V gene, CDR1 is MGHDK and CDR2 is SYGVNS. The CDR3 is 13 amino acids. V was clipped by 6 bases and J by 2 bases, with 11 bases between them. CDR3 nucleotide sequence: TGTGCCAGCAGGCAGGCAGGGGCCTACGAGCAGTACTTC. It codes for CASRQAGAYEQYF.

This clonotype was seen at least ten times. This sequence joins TRBV20-1 and TRBJ2-3; D possibly corresponds to TRBD1 (6 bases). There are 14 residues in the CDR3. Germline V gene lookup returns CDR1 DFQATT and CDR2 SNEGSKA (reference sequence). Trimming took off 6 bases at V and 2 bases at J, with 15 bases between the two ends. The CDR3 spells CSALTGGNTDTQYF. CDR3 nucleotides: TGCAGTGCCCTGACAGGCGGCAACACAGATACGCAGTATTTT.

This clonotype was observed many times. This rearrangement joins TRBV6-5 to TRBJ2-1; maybe TRBD1 (5 bases). The CDR3 spans 13 residues. In germline, CDR1 is MNHEY, CDR2 SVGAGI. V gave up 6 bases and J gave up 6 bases, with 12 bases separating them. CDR3: CASRKKGVNEQFF. The CDR3 region has the DNA TGTGCCAGCAGGAAGAAAGGGGTCAATGAGCAGTTCTTC.

At least ten counts were recorded for this clonotype. The chain joins TRBV5-1 to TRBJ2-5; 9 bases map to TRBD1. The length of the CDR3 is 15 residues. The junction had 4 bases not matched to a gene; V was cut back by 2 bases and J by 2 bases. Germline V lookup: CDR1 SGHRS, CDR2 YFSETQ. The DNA for the CDR3 is TGCGCCAGCAGCTTACAGGGGGCCCTACAAGAGACCCAGTACTTC. Amino acid sequence: CASSLQGALQETQYF.

The sample holds many counts of this clonotype. The chain combines TRBV9 with TRBJ2-2; 11 nucleotides align to TRBD2. Germline-derived CDR1 and CDR2 are SGDLS and YYNGEE. V trimming: 2 bases; J trimming: 6 bases; junction bases outside the gene matches: 6. The CDR3 spans 16 residues. The CDR3 here is CASSVPGLAGPGELFF. The CDR3 region has the DNA TGTGCCAGCAGCGTCCCCGGACTAGCGGGCCCCGGGGAGCTGTTTTTT.

This chain connects TRBV2 to TRBJ2-1, with TRBD2 matching 10 bases. The CDR3 consists of 16 residues. Germline CDR1 and CDR2: SNHLY and FYNNEI. V lost 5 bases, J lost 5 bases, and 9 bases stayed unmatched. The CDR3 nucleotides read TGTGCCAGCAGTCAAAAGGGACTAGCGTATAACAATGAGCAGTTCTTC. Translation: CASSQKGLAYNNEQFF.

The V and J genes are TRBV7-3 and TRBJ1-4; D might be TRBD1 (6 bases). The CDR3 is made up of 15 amino acids. From germline, CDR1 is SGHTA and CDR2 FQGTGA. V gave up 5 bases and J gave up 3 bases, with 13 bases separating them. The CDR3 region is CASSATGRPNEKLFF. The CDR3 DNA reads as TGTGCCAGCAGCGCTACAGGGAGACCTAATGAAAAACTGTTTTTT.

This clonotype was counted at least ten times. V usage is TRBV12-3 or TRBV12-4 and J usage is TRBJ1-1; TRBD1 might be the D (6 bases). The CDR3 length is 13 residues. V dropped 0 bases and J dropped 5 bases, with 7 bases sitting between them. The CDR3 nucleotides read TGTGCCAGCAGTTTAGCGCAGGGGACTGAAGCTTTCTTT. It is translated as CASSLAQGTEAFF.

This clonotype has at least ten counts. CDR3 in amino acids: CASSQQGNQETQYF. CDR3 coding DNA: TGTGCCAGCAGCCAACAGGGAAACCAAGAGACCCAGTACTTC. V gene TRBV7-6 combines with J gene TRBJ2-5; maybe TRBD1 (6 bases). Trimming stripped 5 bases from V and 0 bases from J, with 10 bases between. This CDR3 has 14 residues. Germline CDR1 is SGHVS and CDR2 is FNYEAQ.

This clonotype was observed at least ten times. This rearrangement joins TRBV6-2 or TRBV6-3 to TRBJ2-3, with 11 positions matching TRBD2. V trimming: 8 bases; J trimming: 2 bases; junction bases outside the gene matches: 9. The CDR3 is 16 residues long. Germline loops: CDR1 MNHEY, CDR2 SVGEGT. CDR3 in DNA: TGTGCCAGCGCCGGGGGACTAGCGGAAACCACAGATACGCAGTATTTT. This translates into CASAGGLAETTDTQYF.

This clonotype appeared a few times. V and J are TRBV12-3 or TRBV12-4 and TRBJ2-2; D is perhaps TRBD2 (5 bases). The CDR3 totals 15 residues. Trimming left V 6 bases short and J 1 base short, with 12 bases between. CDR3 in amino acids: CASRTRDLNTGELFF. DNA for the CDR3: TGTGCCAGCAGGACCCGGGATCTGAACACCGGGGAGCTGTTTTTT.

This clonotype has ten or more counts. J is TRBJ2-2 and V is TRBV24-1; 9 bases match TRBD1. From germline, CDR1 is KGHDR and CDR2 SFDVKD. With 1 base clipped from V and 5 bases from J, the junction kept 7 bases outside the gene matches. This CDR3 has 17 residues. The CDR3, as DNA: TGTGCCACCAGTGATTTCACAGGGGGCGGAAATACCGGGGAGCTGTTTTTT. Residues: CATSDFTGGGNTGELFF.

This clonotype was observed a handful of times. The gene calls are TRBV5-6 and TRBJ1-5, with D possibly being TRBD1 (5 bases). Germline loops: CDR1 SGHDT, CDR2 YYEEEE. V was pared by 3 bases and J by 9 bases, with 19 bases between. The CDR3 spans 15 residues. The CDR3 region is CASSSWGKSLRPQHF. DNA of the CDR3: TGTGCCAGCAGCTCCTGGGGGAAGTCCTTACGGCCCCAGCATTTT.

The V gene is TRBV3-1, the J gene TRBJ1-1; unclear D gene. The CDR3 totals 14 residues. Deletions cut 4 bases from V and 1 base from J, with 10 bases between. Germline V gene lookup returns CDR1 LGHDT and CDR2 YNNKEL (reference sequence). The CDR3: CASSRARSNTEAFF. As DNA, the CDR3 is TGTGCCAGCAGCCGGGCGAGGTCGAACACTGAAGCTTTCTTT.

This clonotype came up a few times. V and J are TRBV29-1 and TRBJ2-5, with D tentatively TRBD2 (5 bases). The CDR3 is made up of 13 amino acids. Between the trimmed V and J ends, which lost 4 bases and 2 bases, there was a span of 11 bases. The germline gives CDR1 SQVTM, CDR2 ANQGSEA. CDR3 nucleotide sequence: TGCAGCGTTGTAGGACTTTATCAAGAGACCCAGTACTTC. This gives the protein CSVVGLYQETQYF. The whole variable domain, filled in from reference TRBV29-1 and TRBJ2-5, reads SAVISQKPSRDICQRGTSLTIQCQVDSQVTMMFWYRQQPGQSLTLIATANQGSEATYESGFVIDKFPISRPNLTFSTLTVSNMSPEDSSIYLCSVVGLYQETQYFGPGTRLLVL.

This clonotype showed up just a few times. J is TRBJ1-2 and V is TRBV7-8; D gene ambiguous. The germline CDR1 and CDR2 sequences are SGHVS and FQNEAQ. V was trimmed by 1 base and J by 8 bases, leaving 23 bases between them. The CDR3 consists of 17 residues. This chain's CDR3 is CASSLGWPVGLRHGYTF. CDR3 sequence (DNA): TGTGCCAGCAGCTTAGGTTGGCCAGTGGGCCTCCGACACGGCTACACCTTC.